A single sample is the source of the 16 T cell receptor beta chains below, sequenced in a study of chemoradiotherapy in HPV16-positive cancers. Produced via immunoSEQ multiplex PCR; TCRdb's table is partial and in-frame only. Of 9,500 or so clones in the sample, about three quarters were seen once. The starting material was tumor tissue, obtained from a patient who underwent chemoradiotherapy. The receptor set was obtained from a human donor with HPV-associated anogenital cancer.

The V call is TRBV4-2, the J call TRBJ1-4; D gene ambiguous. Trimming left V 0 bases short and J 2 bases short, with 4 bases between. Germline assignment: CDR1 LGHNA and CDR2 YNFKEQ. The CDR3 runs 14 residues. The DNA of the CDR3 is TGTGCCAGCAGCCAAGAGAGGACTAATGAAAAACTGTTTTTT. Translation gives CASSQERTNEKLFF.

V gene TRBV27 combines with J gene TRBJ2-1, with 10 bases lining up with TRBD2. The CDR3 runs 13 residues. J gave up 7 bases and V 8 bases, and 5 bases lay outside the gene matches. CDR1 MNHEY and CDR2 SMNVEV come from the germline V gene (reference sequence). In DNA, the CDR3 is TGTGCCAGCCAACTAGCGGGATCTAATGAGCAGTTCTTC. Residues: CASQLAGSNEQFF.

The chain combines TRBV5-6 with TRBJ1-5; a weak D match, TRBD1 (6 bases). This CDR3 is 17 amino acids long. The ends were cut back, 5 bases at V and 5 bases at J, with 23 bases in the middle. Germline values: CDR1 SGHDT, CDR2 YYEEEE. The CDR3: CASSEGYGTLRDQPQHF. The CDR3 nucleotides are TGTGCCAGCAGTGAAGGCTACGGGACATTACGAGATCAGCCCCAGCATTTT.

The chain is built from TRBV11-3 and TRBJ2-2, with D perhaps TRBD2 (6 bases). The ends were cut back, 8 bases at V and 1 base at J, with 17 bases in the middle. There are 16 residues in the CDR3. Germline assignment: CDR1 SGHNT and CDR2 YENEEA. CDR3 protein: CASRFGGGQNTGELFF. The CDR3 DNA reads as TGTGCCAGCCGATTTGGGGGAGGCCAGAACACCGGGGAGCTGTTTTTT. The variable domain in full, with the rest retrieved from reference TRBV11-3 and TRBJ2-2, is EAGVVQSPRYKIIEKKQPVAFWCNPISGHNTLYWYLQNLGQGPELLIRYENEEAVDDSQLPKDRFSAERLKGVDSTLKIQPAELGDSAVYLCASRFGGGQNTGELFFGEGSRLTVL.

This chain joins TRBV11-2 and TRBJ2-7, with TRBD2 as a possible D gene (6 bases). Germline CDR1 SGHAT, CDR2 FQNNGV. Between the trimmed V and J ends, which lost 1 base and 2 bases, there was a span of 12 bases. The CDR3 extends over 15 amino acids. The CDR3 spells CASSLVVTGAYEQYF. The CDR3 DNA sequence: TGTGCCAGCAGCTTAGTAGTAACGGGAGCCTACGAGCAGTACTTC.

V usage is TRBV28 and J usage is TRBJ2-7; 7 nucleotides agree with TRBD1. V was pared by 5 bases and J by 2 bases, with 9 bases of the junction left unmatched. The CDR3 has 15 amino acids. Germline V gives CDR1 MDHEN, CDR2 SYDVKM. The CDR3 DNA follows: TGTGCCAGCAGTACCAACCGGGACAGTACCTACGAGCAGTACTTC. It yields the protein CASSTNRDSTYEQYF.

The chain employs TRBV5-1 and TRBJ2-1, with TRBD2 identical over 9 bases. CDR1 is SGHRS and CDR2 is YFSETQ in the germline V gene. The CDR3 runs 17 residues. The V gene end was trimmed by 0 bases and the J gene end by 5 bases; junction bases not matched to a gene: 9. Here the CDR3 DNA reads TGCGCCAGCAGCTTGGGCACTCAAGCGGGGGGCGACAATGAGCAGTTCTTC. This gives the protein CASSLGTQAGGDNEQFF.

The chain uses TRBV7-8 and TRBJ2-1; TRBD1 agrees at 8 bases. CDR1 and CDR2 from the germline V gene are SGHVS and FQNEAQ. CDR3 length: 17 amino acids. V lost 5 bases and J lost 1; bases outside the gene matches: 10. CDR3 loop: CASSARRTGRSYNEQFF. For the CDR3, the DNA is TGTGCCAGCAGCGCTCGACGGACAGGGAGATCCTACAATGAGCAGTTCTTC.

This clone was counted a few times. The chain is built from TRBV7-6 and TRBJ2-5; TRBD1 might be the D (5 bases). Between the trimmed V and J ends, which lost 5 bases and 0 bases, there was a span of 16 bases. This CDR3 contains 16 residues. Germline values: CDR1 SGHVS, CDR2 FNYEAQ. The CDR3 bases are TGTGCCAGCAGCCCCGGTGTTAAGGGGTACCAAGAGACCCAGTACTTC. Translating gives CASSPGVKGYQETQYF.

The gene calls are TRBV5-1 and TRBJ2-7; perhaps TRBD1 as D (6 bases). Germline values: CDR1 SGHRS, CDR2 YFSETQ. The CDR3 contains 13 residues. V dropped 5 bases and J dropped 3 bases, with 12 bases sitting between them. CDR3 protein: CASSYEGHYEQYF. The CDR3 DNA reads as TGCGCCAGCAGTTATGAGGGACACTACGAGCAGTACTTC. The full variable domain, rest sourced from reference TRBV5-1 and TRBJ2-7, is KAGVTQTPRYLIKTRGQQVTLSCSPISGHRSVSWYQQTPGQGLQFLFEYFSETQRNKGNFPGRFSGRQFSNSRSEMNVSTLELGDSALYLCASSYEGHYEQYFGPGTRLTVT.

The V and J genes are TRBV28 and TRBJ2-5, with a possible D match to TRBD2 (7 bases). CDR3 size: 14 residues. CDR1 and CDR2 (germline): MDHEN, SYDVKM. Trimming left V 6 bases short and J 3 bases short, with 14 bases between. For the CDR3, the DNA is TGTGCCAGCAGAGGGGGGGGGCGAGAAGAGACCCAGTACTTC. Protein: CASRGGGREETQYF.

This chain connects TRBV4-1 to TRBJ1-5; D remains unclear. The CDR3 sequence is 15 residues long. V was shortened by 0 bases and J by 2 bases, with 8 bases between the two germline ends. The germline V gene encodes CDR1 MGHRA and CDR2 YSYEKL. In DNA, the CDR3 is TGCGCCAGCAGCCAAGAGCGGGCAGGCAATCAGCCCCAGCATTTT. This translates into CASSQERAGNQPQHF.

V and J are TRBV6-1 and TRBJ1-2, with 9 bases that match TRBD1. V was pared by 6 bases and J by 8 bases, with 10 bases of the junction left unmatched. CDR3 length: 14 amino acids. The germline CDR1 and CDR2 sequences are MNHNS and SASEGT. The CDR3 region is CASRQQGAGRGYTF. The CDR3, as DNA: TGTGCCAGCAGACAACAGGGGGCGGGACGGGGCTACACCTTC.

The chain recombines TRBV18 with TRBJ1-2; TRBD1 aligns across 8 bases. Germline V gene data show CDR1 as KGHSH and CDR2 as LQKENI. CDR3 length equals 14 residues. The junction had 11 bases not matched to a gene; V was cut back by 6 bases and J by 8 bases. CDR3 bases: TGTGCCAGCTCGGCCGACTCAGGGGGCTGGGGCTACACCTTC. Translated: CASSADSGGWGYTF.

The chain carries TRBV7-9 and TRBJ2-3; D ambiguous. Trimming removed 1 base from V and 8 bases from J, with 7 bases in between. Per the germline V gene, CDR1 is SEHNR and CDR2 is FQNEAQ (reference sequence). CDR3 length: 12 residues. The CDR3 nucleotides read TGTGCCAGCAGCTTAGAGGTTGGTACGCAGTATTTT. This encodes CASSLEVGTQYF.

The chain is built from TRBV9 and TRBJ2-7, with 9 bases lining up with TRBD1. The CDR3 consists of 15 residues. From germline, CDR1 is SGDLS and CDR2 YYNGEE. V gave up 0 bases and J gave up 5 bases; unmatched junction bases: 6. The CDR3 spells CASSVAGTGSHEQYF. The CDR3 DNA sequence: TGTGCCAGCAGCGTAGCGGGGACAGGGTCCCACGAGCAGTACTTC. Drawing the rest from reference TRBV9 and TRBJ2-7, the complete variable domain is DSGVTQTPKHLITATGQRVTLRCSPRSGDLSVYWYQQSLDQGLQFLIQYYNGEERAKGNILERFSAQQFPDLHSELNLSSLELGDSALYFCASSVAGTGSHEQYFGPGTRLTVT.